Given below is one T cell receptor beta chain in context. Its target is unknown. The data were obtained in a study of blood T cells in healthy people across ages. Study-level results: Per million T cells, TCR beta diversity dropped about linearly as age rose. Versus aged donors, long-lived donors had higher diversity and more naive CD4+ cells.

Sample-barcoded 5' priming and a J-beta primer mix drove a second PCR of about 6 to 11 cycles. Sequencing recovered at least 3 million CDR3-containing paired-end reads from each sample. TCRdb processed the 5' RACE reads anew with MiXCR; each CDR3 protein has one entry. Here the sample spans around 2 million distinct CDR3 sequences, roughly 43% being singletons. Trimming shortened V by 6 bases and J by 5 bases, and 16 bases separated the two germline ends. Germline CDR1 SQVTM, CDR2 ANQGSEA. The CDR3 length is 13 residues. This rearrangement joins TRBV29-1 to TRBJ1-2; TRBD1 might be the D (5 bases). Specimen: blood. The receptor was derived from a human donor in good health. Here the CDR3 reads CSVTQGVRYGYTF. The CDR3 DNA reads TGCAGCGTGACCCAGGGAGTGAGATATGGCTACACCTTC.